This TCR beta chain appears in the sequencing data of a study of resident and recirculating memory T cells in vitiligo. Across the whole study: Each patient gave two lesional and two nonlesional epidermal shave biopsies, plus PBMCs. No cells were sorted; samples were homogenized just before genomic DNA extraction.

The CDR3 is 17 residues long. CDR1 is SGHRS, CDR2 YFSETQ, per germline. J was trimmed by 5 bases and V by 0 bases; bases with no gene match: 11. Of note for this clone: The target antigen is unknown.

Points from the study as a whole: TCR sequences were not conserved across biopsy sites or patients.

Clones were sequenced by immunoSEQ multiplex PCR, and TCRdb holds only the in-frame ones, with some missing. The table includes roughly 80,000 clones, 90% to 95% detected once. Sequenced: blood. This clonotype originated in a male donor with vitiligo. The gene calls are TRBV5-1 and TRBJ2-7; 10 bases are a match to TRBD1. The CDR3 DNA is TGCGCCAGCAGCTTGGGCCATCCCGGGACAGGGGTCCACGAGCAGTACTTC. As protein: CASSLGHPGTGVHEQYF.